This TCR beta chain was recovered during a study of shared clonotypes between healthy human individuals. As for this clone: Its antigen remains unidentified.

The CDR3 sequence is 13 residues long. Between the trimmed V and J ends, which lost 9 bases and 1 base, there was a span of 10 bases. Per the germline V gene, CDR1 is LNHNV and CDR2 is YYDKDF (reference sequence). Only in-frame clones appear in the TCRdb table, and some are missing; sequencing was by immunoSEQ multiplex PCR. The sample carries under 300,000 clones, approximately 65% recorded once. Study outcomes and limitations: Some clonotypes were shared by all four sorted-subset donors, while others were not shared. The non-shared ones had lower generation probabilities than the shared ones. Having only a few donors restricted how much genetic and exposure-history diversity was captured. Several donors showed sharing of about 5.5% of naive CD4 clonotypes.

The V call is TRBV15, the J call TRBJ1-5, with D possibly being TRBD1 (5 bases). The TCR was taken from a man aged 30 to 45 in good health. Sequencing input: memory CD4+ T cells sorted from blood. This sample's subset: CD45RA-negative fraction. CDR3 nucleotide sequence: TGTGCCACTCACCGGGACAGCAATCAGCCCCAGCATTTT. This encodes CATHRDSNQPQHF.